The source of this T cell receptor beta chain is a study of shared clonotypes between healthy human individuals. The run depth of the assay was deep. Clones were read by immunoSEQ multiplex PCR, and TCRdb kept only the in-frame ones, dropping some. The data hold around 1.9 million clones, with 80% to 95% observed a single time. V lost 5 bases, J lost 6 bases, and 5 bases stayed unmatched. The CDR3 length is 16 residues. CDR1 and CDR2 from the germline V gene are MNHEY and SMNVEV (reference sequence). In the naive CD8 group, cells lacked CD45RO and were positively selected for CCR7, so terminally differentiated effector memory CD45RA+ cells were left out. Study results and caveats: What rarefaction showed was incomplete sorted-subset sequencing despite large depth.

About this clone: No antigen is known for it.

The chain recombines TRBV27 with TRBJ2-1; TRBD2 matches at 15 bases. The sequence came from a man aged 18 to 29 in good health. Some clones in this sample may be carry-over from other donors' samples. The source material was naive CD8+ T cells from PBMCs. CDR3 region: CASSGLAGGRLNEQFF. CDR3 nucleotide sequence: TGTGCCAGCAGTGGACTAGCGGGAGGGCGTCTCAATGAGCAGTTCTTC.